A selection of T cell receptor beta chains follows, all from one sample in a study of blood T cell repertoires in COVID-19. Clones were read by immunoSEQ multiplex PCR, and TCRdb kept only the in-frame ones, dropping some. This sample has approximately 300,000 clones, with about 84% found just once. Sample: peripheral blood. These receptor sequences come from a woman in her fifties or sixties with acute or convalescent COVID-19. The CDR3 runs from the conserved cysteine through the conserved F or W. The D gene is left open where the match is weak. Clone size, where shown, is once, few, many, or a class for clones that have expanded.

size,J,D,V,CDR3,DNA
-,TRBJ2-3,TRBD2,TRBV15,CATSRGTGLAESDTQYF,TGTGCCACCAGCAGAGGTACGGGACTAGCGGAGTCAGATACGCAGTATTTT
once,TRBJ2-3,-,TRBV6-5,CASKPADSTDTQYF,TGTGCCAGCAAGCCAGCGGACTCTACAGATACGCAGTATTTT
-,TRBJ1-3,-,TRBV6-5,CASSSHSGNTIYF,TGTGCCAGCAGTTCCCACTCTGGAAACACCATATATTTT
-,TRBJ2-1,TRBD2,TRBV28,CASSSRTSETYNEQFF,TGTGCCAGCAGTTCCCGGACTAGCGAGACCTACAATGAGCAGTTCTTC
-,TRBJ2-5,TRBD2,TRBV6-2/TRBV6-3,CASSYSGLRLAFQETQYF,TGTGCCAGCAGTTACTCGGGCCTCCGACTAGCGTTCCAAGAGACCCAGTACTTC
-,TRBJ2-6,-,TRBV7-8,CASSLLPIGASGANVLTF,TGTGCCAGCAGCTTACTGCCCATAGGGGCATCTGGGGCCAACGTCCTGACTTTC
-,TRBJ2-1,-,TRBV29-1,CSAQESYNEQFF,TGCAGCGCACAGGAGTCCTACAATGAGCAGTTCTTC
-,TRBJ2-1,TRBD2,TRBV7-3,CASSPGLAGGWGKQFF,TGTGCCAGCAGCCCCGGTTTAGCGGGAGGCTGGGGGAAACAGTTCTTC
-,TRBJ2-7,TRBD1,TRBV6-5,CASSYSGTGDYEQYF,TGTGCCAGCAGTTACTCTGGGACAGGGGACTACGAGCAGTACTTC
-,TRBJ2-7,-,TRBV7-8,CASSLAGGGYEQYF,TGTGCCAGCAGCTTAGCGGGAGGGGGGTACGAGCAGTACTTC
-,TRBJ1-4,-,TRBV19,CASSTPRGGNEKLFF,TGTGCCAGTAGTACCCCCCGTGGAGGTAATGAAAAACTGTTTTTT
-,TRBJ1-2,-,TRBV4-2,CASSQDLGQLYGYTF,TGTGCCAGCAGCCAAGATCTGGGACAACTCTATGGCTACACCTTC
once,TRBJ2-3,-,TRBV5-8,CASSSHRQASTDTQYF,TGTGCCAGCAGCTCCCATCGACAGGCAAGCACAGATACGCAGTATTTT
-,TRBJ2-1,-,TRBV7-2,CASSLGAMSGAAYNEQFF,TGTGCCAGCAGCTTAGGGGCAATGTCGGGAGCAGCCTACAATGAGCAGTTCTTC
once,TRBJ2-1,-,TRBV7-7,CASSSLGGSSEQFF,TGTGCCAGCAGCTCTCTGGGGGGTAGCAGTGAGCAGTTCTTC
-,TRBJ2-1,TRBD2,TRBV7-2,CASSSPLTAGSSYNEQFF,TGTGCCAGCAGCTCCCCCCTAACAGCGGGAAGCTCCTACAATGAGCAGTTCTTC
-,TRBJ2-7,TRBD2,TRBV5-1,CASSLRWSGGGHEQYF,TGCGCCAGCAGCTTGAGGTGGTCCGGCGGGGGTCACGAGCAGTACTTC
once,TRBJ2-7,TRBD2,TRBV7-2,CASSHRLAGEGYEQYF,TGTGCCAGCAGCCACCGACTAGCGGGAGAGGGCTACGAGCAGTACTTC
-,TRBJ1-1,-,TRBV3-1/TRBV3-2,CASSQVTGTEAFF,TGTGCCAGCAGCCAAGTCACAGGGACTGAAGCTTTCTTT
-,TRBJ2-5,TRBD2,TRBV2,CASSELAGFQETQYF,TGTGCCAGCAGTGAACTAGCGGGTTTCCAAGAGACCCAGTACTTC
-,TRBJ1-2,TRBD1,TRBV6-5,CASTLGQGASGYTF,TGTGCCAGCACCCTTGGACAGGGGGCATCGGGCTACACCTTC
-,TRBJ2-1,-,TRBV7-9,CASSLEAADNEQFF,TGTGCCAGCAGCTTAGAAGCGGCGGACAATGAGCAGTTCTTC
-,TRBJ2-1,TRBD2,TRBV5-5,CASSLGLGLAGNNEQFF,TGTGCCAGCAGCTTGGGGCTCGGACTAGCGGGGAATAATGAGCAGTTCTTC
-,TRBJ2-2,TRBD2,TRBV25-1,CATSRERGYTGELFF,TGTGCCACCAGTCGCGAGCGGGGCTACACCGGGGAGCTGTTTTTT
-,TRBJ2-1,TRBD2,TRBV28,CASTPLGGYNEQFF,TGTGCCAGCACGCCCCTGGGGGGGTACAATGAGCAGTTCTTC
-,TRBJ1-6,-,TRBV9,CASSVGPGTSSYNSPLHF,TGTGCCAGCAGCGTAGGGCCTGGGACAAGCTCCTATAATTCACCCCTCCACTTT
-,TRBJ2-5,-,TRBV5-6,CASSLAQGQETQYF,TGTGCCAGCAGCTTGGCCCAGGGCCAAGAGACCCAGTACTTC
-,TRBJ2-1,TRBD2,TRBV7-2,CASSFGGSWKFF,TGTGCCAGCAGCTTTGGCGGGAGTTGGAAGTTCTTC
-,TRBJ1-3,-,TRBV5-1,CASSPSSSGNTIYF,TGCGCCAGCAGCCCGAGTAGCTCTGGAAACACCATATATTTT
few,TRBJ2-2,-,TRBV10-3,CAISDLPNTGELFF,TGTGCCATCAGTGACCTACCGAACACCGGGGAGCTGTTTTTT
-,TRBJ2-3,TRBD1,TRBV9,CASSPGQGTDTQYF,TGTGCCAGCAGCCCAGGACAGGGAACAGATACGCAGTATTTT
-,TRBJ1-1,-,TRBV21-1,CATTLTGGVNTEAFF,TGTGCCACGACCCTAACAGGGGGGGTGAACACTGAAGCTTTCTTT
-,TRBJ2-1,TRBD2,TRBV24-1,CATSDLASGSADEQFF,TGTGCCACCAGTGATTTGGCTAGCGGGAGTGCCGATGAGCAGTTCTTC
-,TRBJ2-6,-,TRBV24-1,CATSDFRTGANVLTF,TGTGCCACCAGTGATTTCAGGACTGGGGCCAACGTCCTGACTTTC
once,TRBJ2-1,TRBD1,TRBV5-1,CASSPGTGSHNEQFF,TGCGCCAGCAGCCCAGGGACAGGGTCCCACAATGAGCAGTTCTTC
-,TRBJ2-5,-,TRBV11-2,CASSLDGVAQETQYF,TGTGCCAGCAGCTTAGATGGAGTAGCCCAAGAGACCCAGTACTTC
-,TRBJ1-2,TRBD1,TRBV6-4,CASSPTGLGLGYTF,TGTGCCAGCAGTCCGACAGGGCTGGGACTTGGCTACACCTTC
-,TRBJ2-1,-,TRBV7-3,CASSLPRNDNEQFF,TGTGCCAGCAGCCTCCCGCGGAACGACAATGAGCAGTTCTTC
-,TRBJ2-4,TRBD2,TRBV7-2,CASSTLAGLAKNIQYF,TGTGCCAGCAGCACACTAGCGGGGTTAGCCAAAAACATTCAGTACTTC
once,TRBJ2-5,-,TRBV24-1,CATSDPTGEAQETQYF,TGTGCCACCAGTGATCCTACAGGGGAGGCTCAAGAGACCCAGTACTTC
-,TRBJ2-7,TRBD2,TRBV27,CASSPRPGLAASYEQYF,TGTGCCAGCAGTCCGCGGCCGGGACTAGCGGCCTCCTACGAGCAGTACTTC
-,TRBJ2-3,TRBD2,TRBV28,CASPPSGTPPGEDTQYF,TGTGCCAGCCCCCCTAGCGGGACCCCCCCCGGGGAAGATACGCAGTATTTT
-,TRBJ2-2,TRBD2,TRBV7-2,CASSKLAGGHTGELFF,TGTGCCAGCAGCAAACTAGCGGGAGGGCACACCGGGGAGCTGTTTTTT
-,TRBJ2-3,TRBD2,TRBV2,CASSGGVTDTQYF,TGTGCCAGCAGCGGGGGGGTCACAGATACGCAGTATTTT
-,TRBJ2-1,-,TRBV9,CASSVGGLAVSSYNEQFF,TGTGCCAGCAGCGTAGGGGGGCTAGCGGTGAGCTCCTACAATGAGCAGTTCTTC
-,TRBJ1-1,TRBD1,TRBV6-4,CASSRTGGTEAFF,TGTGCCAGCAGCCGGACAGGGGGCACTGAAGCTTTCTTT
-,TRBJ2-7,-,TRBV28,CASSLFQVISYEQYF,TGTGCCAGCAGTTTATTCCAGGTCATATCCTACGAGCAGTACTTC
-,TRBJ1-2,-,TRBV29-1,CSVELQGPYYGYTF,TGCAGCGTTGAACTACAGGGACCCTACTATGGCTACACCTTC
-,TRBJ1-4,TRBD1,TRBV10-3,CAISWTGEGEKLFF,TGTGCCATCAGCTGGACAGGGGAGGGTGAAAAACTGTTTTTT
-,TRBJ1-2,TRBD1,TRBV7-2,CASSYTKTGYGYTF,TGTGCCAGCAGCTACACAAAGACAGGGTATGGCTACACCTTC